This TCR beta chain was found in a study of blood T cell repertoires in COVID-19. Study-level background: Spain, Italy and the United States supplied samples that represented acute and convalescent COVID-19. T cells, B-cell-depleted T cells, or PBMCs provided the cDNA or gDNA that served as material.

Authors' methods: Reference gene primers were amplified, and this amplification served to estimate nucleated cell counts. This table comes from immunoSEQ multiplex PCR, and its TCRdb copy is limited to in-frame clones, with some not included. V and J calls and clone size come straight from that table; D and trimming were deduced from the DNA. The data contain about 72,000 clones, around nine tenths of them seen just once; the ten biggest clones take up roughly 10%. Germline-derived CDR1 and CDR2 are MNHNY and SVGAGI (reference sequence). V lost 6 bases, J lost 4 bases, and 6 bases stayed unmatched. CDR3 size: 14 residues.

The chain recombines TRBV6-6 with TRBJ1-5; 7 bases fit TRBD1. The sequence was collected from a human donor in a cohort sampled during active COVID-19. Specimen: peripheral blood. Here the CDR3 reads CASRAGTANQPQHF. CDR3 DNA: TGTGCCAGCAGGGCCGGGACAGCTAATCAGCCCCAGCATTTT.